This T cell receptor beta chain comes out of a study of T cells after yellow fever vaccination. Study-wide context: Fractions low in cell number were prepared with SMART-Seq v4 Ultra Low Input. Notes on the study in general: Some clonotypes, a small share, were shared between CD4 and CD8 compartments. Among primary-vaccination clones, most reappeared after the booster, at about 95% for CD4 and roughly 88% for CD8.

By 5'RACE template switching, TCR cDNA was produced, with a universal primer site and UMIs added in the process. MiXCR was run by TCRdb on the 5' RACE reads, yielding one entry per CDR3 protein. The profile shows some 600,000 distinct CDR3 sequences, around a sixth of them singletons. Germline loops: CDR1 SGHKS, CDR2 YYEKEE (reference sequence). The CDR3 covers 14 residues. The junction had 5 bases not matched to a gene; V was cut back by 4 bases and J by 5 bases. This clonotype has only a few counts. Its antigen remains unidentified. The source material was PBMCs, sampled roughly 5 days after the first yellow fever vaccination. The TCR was taken from a man aged 18 to 30 who received the YFV17D yellow fever vaccine. The V gene is TRBV5-5, the J gene TRBJ1-5, with 8 bases that match TRBD1. The CDR3 loop reads CASSHDRGHQPQHF. The DNA of the CDR3 is TGTGCCAGCAGCCATGACAGGGGACATCAGCCCCAGCATTTT.